The TCR beta chain under discussion was sequenced for a study of blood T cell repertoires in COVID-19. Repertoires were generated with immunoSEQ multiplex PCR, while TCRdb's copy carries only in-frame clones and drops some. The sample carries approximately 210,000 clones, around 84% recorded once. In germline, CDR1 is SGHRS, CDR2 YFSETQ. V was cut by 0 bases and J by 9 bases, with 7 bases left in between. The CDR3 is 13 residues long. This sequence was found in a man aged 50 to 59 with COVID-19, enrolled during active disease. Source material: peripheral blood. This sequence joins TRBV5-1 and TRBJ1-6; D is ambiguous. CDR3 bases: TGCGCCAGCAGCTTGGGGGCCAGTTCACCCCTCCACTTT. As protein: CASSLGASSPLHF.